The rows below give T cell receptor beta chains drawn from one sample of a study of blood T cells in healthy people across ages. TCRdb fed the 5' RACE reads into MiXCR, producing one record per CDR3 protein. The sample has some 1.5 million distinct CDR3 sequences; approximately 42% are singletons. Sequences were obtained from blood. All receptors derive from a woman aged 18 to 35 in good health. Each CDR3 is given with its conserved first and last residue. Each record gives: V gene, J gene, CDR3 length, D gene, clone size, CDR3 DNA, CDR3 protein. A D gene is named only where the DNA matches it firmly. For some rows the clone size is stated as once, few or many, or as a class when expanded; others skip it.

V gene: TRBV5-1; J gene: TRBJ2-5; CDR3 length: 15; D gene: .; clone size: few; CDR3 DNA: TGCGCCAGCAGCTTGGCCTTGCCAGGCCAAGAGACCCAGTACTTC; CDR3 protein: CASSLALPGQETQYF
V gene: TRBV7-2; J gene: TRBJ2-7; CDR3 length: 15; D gene: .; clone size: few; CDR3 DNA: TGTGCCAGCAGTCCGAACTCGGGGGCGGGTTACGAGCAGTACTTC; CDR3 protein: CASSPNSGAGYEQYF
V gene: TRBV24-1; J gene: TRBJ2-3; CDR3 length: 14; D gene: TRBD1; clone size: .; CDR3 DNA: TGTGCCACCAGTGACCCGACAGGGGGAGGTACGCAGTATTTT; CDR3 protein: CATSDPTGGGTQYF
V gene: TRBV5-6; J gene: TRBJ2-5; CDR3 length: 14; D gene: TRBD2; clone size: .; CDR3 DNA: TGTGCCAGCAGCTTCGGACTAGGGGAAAATGAGCAGTACTTC; CDR3 protein: CASSFGLGENEQYF
V gene: TRBV7-3; J gene: TRBJ2-5; CDR3 length: 15; D gene: TRBD2; clone size: .; CDR3 DNA: TGTGCCAGCAGCTCCGTAGCGGGGGGGTCCGAGACCCAGTACTTC; CDR3 protein: CASSSVAGGSETQYF
V gene: TRBV6-2/TRBV6-3; J gene: TRBJ1-2; CDR3 length: 11; D gene: .; clone size: .; CDR3 DNA: TGTGCCAGCAGTTATTGGGATGGCTACACCTTC; CDR3 protein: CASSYWDGYTF
V gene: TRBV24-1; J gene: TRBJ2-6; CDR3 length: 19; D gene: TRBD1; clone size: .; CDR3 DNA: TGTGCCACCTTCGGGGACAGCGCAAGCACGTCGCAAGGGGCCAACGTCCTGACTTTC; CDR3 protein: CATFGDSASTSQGANVLTF
V gene: TRBV4-3; J gene: TRBJ1-2; CDR3 length: 15; D gene: .; clone size: .; CDR3 DNA: TGCGCCAGCAGCCAAGCTCAAGGGGCGCCCTATGGCTACACCTTC; CDR3 protein: CASSQAQGAPYGYTF
V gene: TRBV7-9; J gene: TRBJ2-1; CDR3 length: 11; D gene: .; clone size: few; CDR3 DNA: TGTGCCAGCAGCTCATCCCTGGGGGAGTTCTTC; CDR3 protein: CASSSSLGEFF
V gene: TRBV3-1; J gene: TRBJ1-4; CDR3 length: 17; D gene: TRBD1; clone size: .; CDR3 DNA: TGTGCCAGCAGCCCACTTCTTTTCCGGACAGGGAACGAAAAACTGTTTTTT; CDR3 protein: CASSPLLFRTGNEKLFF
V gene: TRBV9; J gene: TRBJ2-3; CDR3 length: 15; D gene: .; clone size: .; CDR3 DNA: TGTGCCAGCAGCGGTATTCAGGGGTGGTCAGATACGCAGTATTTT; CDR3 protein: CASSGIQGWSDTQYF
V gene: TRBV6-5; J gene: TRBJ2-1; CDR3 length: 16; D gene: TRBD2; clone size: .; CDR3 DNA: TGTGCCAGCAGTTACCTAGCGGGAGGGCCATTTACTGAGCAGTTCTTC; CDR3 protein: CASSYLAGGPFTEQFF
V gene: TRBV12-3/TRBV12-4; J gene: TRBJ1-2; CDR3 length: 15; D gene: .; clone size: .; CDR3 DNA: TGTGCCAGCAGTTGGGGCCACTTAGGGGCCTATGGCTACACCTTC; CDR3 protein: CASSWGHLGAYGYTF
V gene: TRBV9; J gene: TRBJ1-1; CDR3 length: 15; D gene: .; clone size: .; CDR3 DNA: TGTGCCAGCAGCGCGGGCCCGGGCAGGGGCACTGAAGCTTTCTTT; CDR3 protein: CASSAGPGRGTEAFF
V gene: TRBV6-2/TRBV6-3; J gene: TRBJ2-2; CDR3 length: 16; D gene: TRBD1; clone size: .; CDR3 DNA: TGTGCCAGCAGTTATCCCGACAGGGAGAACACCGGGGAGCTGTTTTTT; CDR3 protein: CASSYPDRENTGELFF
V gene: TRBV10-3; J gene: TRBJ1-5; CDR3 length: 15; D gene: .; clone size: .; CDR3 DNA: TGTGCCATCAGCCCCGGGGTACAGAACCTTCAGCCCCAGCATTTT; CDR3 protein: CAISPGVQNLQPQHF
V gene: TRBV9; J gene: TRBJ2-7; CDR3 length: 14; D gene: TRBD1; clone size: .; CDR3 DNA: TGTGCCAGCAACCCGGGACAGGGTTACAATGAGCAGTACTTC; CDR3 protein: CASNPGQGYNEQYF
V gene: TRBV24-1; J gene: TRBJ1-2; CDR3 length: 13; D gene: .; clone size: .; CDR3 DNA: TGTGCCACCAGTGGGACGGAGAGCTATGGCTACACCTTC; CDR3 protein: CATSGTESYGYTF
V gene: TRBV7-2; J gene: TRBJ2-5; CDR3 length: 12; D gene: .; clone size: .; CDR3 DNA: TGTGCCAGCAGCTCCACGGATGAGACCCAGTACTTC; CDR3 protein: CASSSTDETQYF
V gene: TRBV11-2; J gene: TRBJ1-1; CDR3 length: 13; D gene: .; clone size: .; CDR3 DNA: TGTGCCAGCAGCTTAGTGCCGGCAACTGAACCTTTCTTT; CDR3 protein: CASSLVPATEPFF
V gene: TRBV12-3/TRBV12-4; J gene: TRBJ2-1; CDR3 length: 16; D gene: .; clone size: few; CDR3 DNA: TGTGCCAGCAGTTTATCGGCAGTGAGCTCCTACAATGAGCAGTTCTTC; CDR3 protein: CASSLSAVSSYNEQFF
V gene: TRBV12-3/TRBV12-4; J gene: TRBJ1-1; CDR3 length: 14; D gene: TRBD1; clone size: .; CDR3 DNA: TGTGCCAGCAGTCTCCACAGGGGTAGCACTGAAGCTTTCTTT; CDR3 protein: CASSLHRGSTEAFF
V gene: TRBV12-3/TRBV12-4; J gene: TRBJ2-7; CDR3 length: 15; D gene: .; clone size: few; CDR3 DNA: TGTGCCAGCAGTTATCCAGGGAGGTCCTCCTACGAGCAGTACTTC; CDR3 protein: CASSYPGRSSYEQYF
V gene: TRBV10-3; J gene: TRBJ2-3; CDR3 length: 17; D gene: TRBD2; clone size: few; CDR3 DNA: TGTGCCATCAGTGAGTCCCCTAGCGGGGGGGGGACAGATACGCAGTATTTT; CDR3 protein: CAISESPSGGGTDTQYF
V gene: TRBV20-1; J gene: TRBJ2-7; CDR3 length: 13; D gene: .; clone size: few; CDR3 DNA: TGCAGTGCTAGAGCGGGACCCCCCTACGAGCAGTACTTC; CDR3 protein: CSARAGPPYEQYF
V gene: TRBV6-6; J gene: TRBJ1-2; CDR3 length: 12; D gene: .; clone size: few; CDR3 DNA: TGTGCCAGCAGCAACAGGGCCTATGGCTACACCTTC; CDR3 protein: CASSNRAYGYTF
V gene: TRBV28; J gene: TRBJ2-7; CDR3 length: 15; D gene: TRBD1; clone size: .; CDR3 DNA: TGTGCCAGCGGATTACCGGGACAGGGGGCTTACGAGCAGTACTTC; CDR3 protein: CASGLPGQGAYEQYF
V gene: TRBV7-3; J gene: TRBJ2-2; CDR3 length: 17; D gene: TRBD2; clone size: .; CDR3 DNA: TGTGCCAGCAGCTTAACGGTGCGGGAGCCGAACACCGGGGAGCTGTTTTTT; CDR3 protein: CASSLTVREPNTGELFF
V gene: TRBV5-1; J gene: TRBJ2-7; CDR3 length: 14; D gene: TRBD2; clone size: few; CDR3 DNA: TGCGCCAGCAGCATGGGACTAGCAGCTTACGAGCAGTACTTC; CDR3 protein: CASSMGLAAYEQYF
V gene: TRBV20-1; J gene: TRBJ2-7; CDR3 length: 13; D gene: .; clone size: few; CDR3 DNA: TGCAGTGCTAGTGAGCGGTACTCCTACGAGCAGTACTTC; CDR3 protein: CSASERYSYEQYF
V gene: TRBV20-1; J gene: TRBJ2-5; CDR3 length: 14; D gene: .; clone size: .; CDR3 DNA: TGCAGTGCTAGAGATCCTTACTTCCAAGAGACCCAGTACTTC; CDR3 protein: CSARDPYFQETQYF
V gene: TRBV20-1; J gene: TRBJ1-1; CDR3 length: 10; D gene: .; clone size: few; CDR3 DNA: TGCAGTGCTCGACAGGCGAAGGCTTTCTTT; CDR3 protein: CSARQAKAFF
V gene: TRBV6-5; J gene: TRBJ2-5; CDR3 length: 14; D gene: .; clone size: .; CDR3 DNA: TGTGCCAGCAGTTATGGGGCAGGGCAAGAGACCCAGTACTTC; CDR3 protein: CASSYGAGQETQYF
V gene: TRBV20-1; J gene: TRBJ2-7; CDR3 length: 10; D gene: .; clone size: .; CDR3 DNA: TGCAGTGCTGGTGAGTACGAGCAGTACTTC; CDR3 protein: CSAGEYEQYF
V gene: TRBV7-8; J gene: TRBJ1-5; CDR3 length: 14; D gene: TRBD1; clone size: .; CDR3 DNA: TGTGCCAGCACCCGAACAGGGGTTGGACAGCCCCAGCATTTT; CDR3 protein: CASTRTGVGQPQHF
V gene: TRBV20-1; J gene: TRBJ1-4; CDR3 length: 13; D gene: .; clone size: .; CDR3 DNA: TGCAGTGCTCCGCAGGGGATCAAGGAAAAACTGTTTTTT; CDR3 protein: CSAPQGIKEKLFF
V gene: TRBV4-3; J gene: TRBJ2-7; CDR3 length: 16; D gene: .; clone size: .; CDR3 DNA: TGCGCCAGCAGCCATGATCGGGGTAGCGGCGGTTACGAGCAGTACTTC; CDR3 protein: CASSHDRGSGGYEQYF
V gene: TRBV6-6; J gene: TRBJ2-4; CDR3 length: 14; D gene: .; clone size: .; CDR3 DNA: TGTGCCAGCAGAGGGACCAATTTGAAAAACATTCAGTACTTC; CDR3 protein: CASRGTNLKNIQYF
V gene: TRBV15; J gene: TRBJ1-3; CDR3 length: 15; D gene: .; clone size: .; CDR3 DNA: TGTGCCACCAGCAGAGAATGGAGCTCTGGAAACACCATATATTTT; CDR3 protein: CATSREWSSGNTIYF
V gene: TRBV20-1; J gene: TRBJ2-1; CDR3 length: 10; D gene: .; clone size: many; CDR3 DNA: TGCAGTGTACTGGACAATGAGCAGTTCTTC; CDR3 protein: CSVLDNEQFF
V gene: TRBV5-1; J gene: TRBJ2-3; CDR3 length: 14; D gene: TRBD2; clone size: .; CDR3 DNA: TGCGCCAGCAGCTTTGTAGCGGGGGGAGATACGCAGTATTTT; CDR3 protein: CASSFVAGGDTQYF
V gene: TRBV7-3; J gene: TRBJ2-7; CDR3 length: 16; D gene: TRBD2; clone size: .; CDR3 DNA: TGTGCCAGCAGCCTAATAGCGGGAGGTTCCTACAATGAGCAGTACTTC; CDR3 protein: CASSLIAGGSYNEQYF
V gene: TRBV20-1; J gene: TRBJ1-5; CDR3 length: 12; D gene: .; clone size: few; CDR3 DNA: TGCAGTGCTAGATCTGGAGATCAGCCCCAGCATTTT; CDR3 protein: CSARSGDQPQHF
V gene: TRBV28; J gene: TRBJ2-7; CDR3 length: 15; D gene: TRBD1; clone size: .; CDR3 DNA: TGTGCCAGCAGTTTTGAACAGGGGGTTAGCTACGAGCAGTACTTC; CDR3 protein: CASSFEQGVSYEQYF
V gene: TRBV4-1; J gene: TRBJ2-7; CDR3 length: 16; D gene: TRBD2; clone size: .; CDR3 DNA: TGCGCCAGCAGCCGCACACTAGCGGTCTCCTACAATGAGCAGTACTTC; CDR3 protein: CASSRTLAVSYNEQYF
V gene: TRBV6-5; J gene: TRBJ2-1; CDR3 length: 14; D gene: TRBD1; clone size: .; CDR3 DNA: TGTGCCAGTACGACAGGGGGGGTCGGCAATGAGCAGTTCTTC; CDR3 protein: CASTTGGVGNEQFF
V gene: TRBV12-3/TRBV12-4; J gene: TRBJ2-3; CDR3 length: 15; D gene: .; clone size: few; CDR3 DNA: TGTGCCAGCAGGGGAACAGGGAGATTCGAAGATACGCAGTATTTT; CDR3 protein: CASRGTGRFEDTQYF
V gene: TRBV20-1; J gene: TRBJ2-3; CDR3 length: 16; D gene: TRBD2; clone size: few; CDR3 DNA: TGCAGTGCTCACCCTTACGGGACTAGCGGGACTAGCGCGCAGTATTTT; CDR3 protein: CSAHPYGTSGTSAQYF
V gene: TRBV4-1; J gene: TRBJ2-1; CDR3 length: 19; D gene: TRBD2; clone size: .; CDR3 DNA: TGCGCCAGCAGACGGGGACTAGCGGGGGGGGTTAGCTCCTACAATGAGCAGTTCTTC; CDR3 protein: CASRRGLAGGVSSYNEQFF
V gene: TRBV4-3; J gene: TRBJ1-4; CDR3 length: 15; D gene: TRBD1; clone size: .; CDR3 DNA: TGCGCCAGCAGCCAAGATGGACAGGGGAGGGAAAAACTGTTTTTT; CDR3 protein: CASSQDGQGREKLFF
V gene: TRBV3-1; J gene: TRBJ2-7; CDR3 length: 16; D gene: .; clone size: .; CDR3 DNA: TGTGCCAGCAGCCAAGACCTGGCTAGGGGAGCCTACGAGCAGTACTTC; CDR3 protein: CASSQDLARGAYEQYF
V gene: TRBV7-8; J gene: TRBJ1-2; CDR3 length: 14; D gene: .; clone size: few; CDR3 DNA: TGTGCCAGCTGGACTGGGGCAGCTAACTATGGCTACACCTTC; CDR3 protein: CASWTGAANYGYTF
V gene: TRBV29-1; J gene: TRBJ2-1; CDR3 length: 13; D gene: TRBD1; clone size: many; CDR3 DNA: TGCAGCGTTAAGACAGGGTGGATGAATGAGCAGTTCTTC; CDR3 protein: CSVKTGWMNEQFF
V gene: TRBV2; J gene: TRBJ2-3; CDR3 length: 11; D gene: .; clone size: .; CDR3 DNA: TGTGCCAGCAGCCTTCAAACCATGCAGTATTTT; CDR3 protein: CASSLQTMQYF
V gene: TRBV6-5; J gene: TRBJ1-1; CDR3 length: 14; D gene: .; clone size: few; CDR3 DNA: TGTGCCAGCAGATTGAGGGGGGTCGGCCCTGAAGCTTTCTTT; CDR3 protein: CASRLRGVGPEAFF
V gene: TRBV7-3; J gene: TRBJ2-2; CDR3 length: 16; D gene: .; clone size: many; CDR3 DNA: TGTGCCAGCAGCTCCCCCGGGACTGGCCCCACCGGGGAGCTGTTTTTT; CDR3 protein: CASSSPGTGPTGELFF
V gene: TRBV4-1; J gene: TRBJ2-7; CDR3 length: 16; D gene: .; clone size: .; CDR3 DNA: TGCGCCAGCAGCCAAGATATGGGGGGGGCCTCCTACGAGCAGTACTTC; CDR3 protein: CASSQDMGGASYEQYF
V gene: TRBV4-1; J gene: TRBJ1-2; CDR3 length: 14; D gene: TRBD1; clone size: few; CDR3 DNA: TGCGCCAGCAGCCGGCCGGGACAGGCATATGGCTACACCTTC; CDR3 protein: CASSRPGQAYGYTF
V gene: TRBV7-9; J gene: TRBJ2-3; CDR3 length: 14; D gene: .; clone size: .; CDR3 DNA: TGTGCCAGCGGGATAAGAGGGCAAACAGATACGCAGTATTTT; CDR3 protein: CASGIRGQTDTQYF